This T cell receptor (beta chain) was identified during a study of blood T cell repertoires in COVID-19. Per the germline V gene, CDR1 is SGHAT and CDR2 is FQNNGV. The V end was cut by 4 bases, the J end by 4 bases, with 14 bases between. The CDR3 has 14 residues. Original processing notes: From reference gene primer amplification, estimates of nucleated cell counts were derived. This table comes from immunoSEQ multiplex PCR, and its TCRdb copy is limited to in-frame clones, with some not included. The V and J calls and the clone size are those of that table, but D and trimming were determined from the DNA. The sample contains around 220,000 clones, roughly 84% of which appear only once.

The sequence was obtained from a woman aged 35 to 49 who had recovered from COVID-19. The sequenced sample was PBMCs or T cells enriched from blood (not recorded which). The rearrangement uses TRBV11-2 and TRBJ2-7; no clear D gene. This chain's CDR3 is CASSSIARVYEQYF. The CDR3 bases are TGTGCCAGCAGCTCGATCGCTCGCGTATACGAGCAGTACTTC.